Included here is one TCR beta chain sequence, with context. What it recognizes is unknown. Germline CDR1 and CDR2: SEHNR and FQNEAQ (reference sequence). This CDR3 comprises 14 residues. V was clipped by 1 base and J by 0 bases, with 6 bases between them. This sample stems from a study of human T cells and chemical hapten exposure. TCRdb re-called the RACE reads with MiXCR, one entry per CDR3 protein. The table includes 150,000 to 200,000 distinct CDR3 sequences, under 25% detected once. Findings and limits, study-wide: Correlating positively with patch test score were the PT1 expanded TCR counts.

Described time point: patch test 3, about 24 weeks after DPC sensitization. Treatment: therapeutic diphenylcyclopropenone sensitization with weekly scalp DPC. The clonotype comes from a woman aged 40 to 55 with alopecia areata. Some clones in this sample may be carry-over from other donors' samples. The chain couples TRBV7-9 to TRBJ1-2; D unclear. Sequenced material: whole blood, taken in connection with sensitization to the hapten diphenylcyclopropenone (DPC). The CDR3 region has the DNA TGTGCCAGCAGCTTAGTGGCAGCTAACTATGGCTACACCTTC. The encoded protein is CASSLVAANYGYTF.